A selection of T cell receptor beta chains follows, all from one sample in a study of shared clonotypes between healthy human individuals. Clones were read by immunoSEQ multiplex PCR, and TCRdb kept only the in-frame ones, dropping some. The table has about a million clones, approximately 75% seen once. The source material was memory CD4+ T cells from PBMCs. These receptors originate from a young man in good health. Some clones in this sample may be carry-over from other donors' samples. Both conserved end residues are part of each CDR3. The order of the fields is clone size, D gene, V gene, J gene, CDR3 DNA, CDR3 protein. The D gene is left open where the match is weak. Rows give clone size only sometimes, using once, few, many, or a class for an expanded clone.

once	TRBD2	TRBV5-4	TRBJ2-3	TGTGCCAGCAGCTCTCAAACTAGCGGACGTCACGGTACGCAGTATTTT	CASSSQTSGRHGTQYF
-	TRBD2	TRBV10-1	TRBJ2-7	TGCGCCAGCAGTGAGTCAGTACTAGCGGCTTACGAGCAGTACTTC	CASSESVLAAYEQYF
-	-	TRBV5-1	TRBJ2-1	TGCGCCAGCAGCCCATGGGACCCTCAGAATGAGCAGTTCTTC	CASSPWDPQNEQFF
-	-	TRBV30	TRBJ1-5	TGTGCCTGGAGTCCCACCGGGACGGGGGGTTGGAATCAGCCCCAGCATTTT	CAWSPTGTGGWNQPQHF
-	-	TRBV28	TRBJ2-1	TGTGCCAGCAGTTTGGCAACCGCGGGCTACAATGAGCAGTTCTTC	CASSLATAGYNEQFF
-	-	TRBV6-6	TRBJ1-2	TGTGCCAGCAGGGACGGCTCTAACTATGGCTACACCTTC	CASRDGSNYGYTF
-	-	TRBV28	TRBJ1-2	TGTGCCAGCAGTTTGGGACCGACTAACTATGGCTACACCTTC	CASSLGPTNYGYTF
-	TRBD1	TRBV7-2	TRBJ2-7	TGTGCCAGCAGCCACCAACAGGGGGTCGCCCCCTACGAGCAGTACTTC	CASSHQQGVAPYEQYF
-	-	TRBV5-1	TRBJ2-2	TGCGCCAGCAGCCCCCGGTGGACCGGGGAGCTGTTTTTT	CASSPRWTGELFF
-	-	TRBV30	TRBJ2-5	TGTGCCTGGAGTGGGGGGTCGGGAGCGGAGACCCAGTACTTC	CAWSGGSGAETQYF
-	-	TRBV7-2	TRBJ1-2	TGTGCCAGCAGCCGTAGGGAGGGTGGTGGCGACTACACCTTC	CASSRREGGGDYTF
-	TRBD2	TRBV5-1	TRBJ2-5	TGCGCCAGCTTCCGGACTAGCGCCAGTGGAGAGACCCAGTACTTC	CASFRTSASGETQYF
-	-	TRBV27	TRBJ2-7	TGTGCCAGCAGCCAAGAGTGGAGCTCCTACGAGCAGTACTTC	CASSQEWSSYEQYF
-	-	TRBV4-1	TRBJ2-3	TGCGCCAGCAGCCAAGATGGCGTCTACACAGATACGCAGTATTTT	CASSQDGVYTDTQYF
-	-	TRBV7-2	TRBJ2-7	TGTGCCAGCAGCTTCCTAGCGTCCTACGAGCAGTACTTC	CASSFLASYEQYF
-	-	TRBV11-2	TRBJ1-1	TGTGCCAGCAGCCCCTTCATGAACACTGAAGCTTTCTTT	CASSPFMNTEAFF
-	-	TRBV10-3	TRBJ2-7	TGTGCCATCAGTGAGTCAAGAGGGGGCTCCTACGAGCAGTACTTC	CAISESRGGSYEQYF
once	TRBD2	TRBV4-3	TRBJ2-2	TGCGCCAGCAGCCCCGCCCACCTAGCGGAGAACACCGGGGAGCTGTTTTTT	CASSPAHLAENTGELFF
-	TRBD1	TRBV2	TRBJ2-7	TGTGCCAGCAGGAGGGGGCGACAGTACGGATCTCCCTACGAGCAGTACTTC	CASRRGRQYGSPYEQYF
-	-	TRBV28	TRBJ1-2	TGTGCCAGCAGTTTCCCTCTTACTTCAGGGAATGGCTACACCTTC	CASSFPLTSGNGYTF
many	-	TRBV5-6	TRBJ1-2	TGTGCCAGCAGCTTTTCCCCAAGAACGTATGGCTACACCTTC	CASSFSPRTYGYTF
-	-	TRBV5-6	TRBJ2-7	TGTGCCAGCAGCGCGACTTACGAGCAGTACTTC	CASSATYEQYF
-	TRBD1	TRBV23-1	TRBJ1-5	TGCGCCAGCAGTCAACCTAAACACCGGGACAGGCCAAATCAGCCCCAGCATTTT	CASSQPKHRDRPNQPQHF
-	TRBD2	TRBV11-2	TRBJ2-3	TGTGCCAGCAGCCCGAGGACTAGCGGGTACACAGATACGCAGTATTTT	CASSPRTSGYTDTQYF
-	TRBD1	TRBV5-4	TRBJ1-2	TGTGCCAGCAGCTTGGCCGTGGGACAGACATATGGCTACACCTTC	CASSLAVGQTYGYTF
few	TRBD1	TRBV2	TRBJ1-5	TGTGCCAGCGGCCCTCAGACAGGGTTACAGCCCCAGCATTTT	CASGPQTGLQPQHF
few	-	TRBV6-1	TRBJ2-6	TGTGCCAGCAGTGAAAATATGGGATCTGGGGCCAACGTCCTGACTTTC	CASSENMGSGANVLTF
-	-	TRBV5-1	TRBJ1-5	TGCGCCAGCAGCTTGGATGGGGCGAATCAGCCCCAGCATTTT	CASSLDGANQPQHF
-	-	TRBV6-6	TRBJ1-5	TGTGCCAGCAGTTACGGGGACGGATGGCAGCCCCAGCATTTT	CASSYGDGWQPQHF
-	TRBD1	TRBV30	TRBJ2-5	TGTGCCTGGTCTCGGACAGGGAAAGAGACCCAGTACTTC	CAWSRTGKETQYF